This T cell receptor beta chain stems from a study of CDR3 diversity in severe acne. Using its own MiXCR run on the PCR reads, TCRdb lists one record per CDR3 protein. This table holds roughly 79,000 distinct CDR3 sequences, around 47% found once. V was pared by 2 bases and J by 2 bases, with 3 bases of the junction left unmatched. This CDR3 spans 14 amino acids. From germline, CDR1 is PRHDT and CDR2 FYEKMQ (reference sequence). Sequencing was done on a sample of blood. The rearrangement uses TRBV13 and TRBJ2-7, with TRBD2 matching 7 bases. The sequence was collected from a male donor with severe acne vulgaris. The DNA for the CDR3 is TGTGCCAGCAGCTTACGCGGGAGTGCCTACGAGCAGTACTTC. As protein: CASSLRGSAYEQYF.